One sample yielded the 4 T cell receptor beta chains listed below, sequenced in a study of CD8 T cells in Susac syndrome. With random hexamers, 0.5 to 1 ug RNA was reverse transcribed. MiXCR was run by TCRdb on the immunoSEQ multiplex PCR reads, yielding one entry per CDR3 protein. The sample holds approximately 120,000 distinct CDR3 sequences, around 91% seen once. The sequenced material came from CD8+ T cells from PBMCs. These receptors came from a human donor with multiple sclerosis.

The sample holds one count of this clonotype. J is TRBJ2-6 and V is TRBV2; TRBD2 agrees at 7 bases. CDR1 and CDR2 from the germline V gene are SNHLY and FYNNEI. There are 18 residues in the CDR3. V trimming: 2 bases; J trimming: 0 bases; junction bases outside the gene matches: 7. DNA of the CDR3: TGTGCCAGCAGTGAATTCGCGGGGGACCCCTCTGGGGCCAACGTCCTGACTTTC. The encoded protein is CASSEFAGDPSGANVLTF.

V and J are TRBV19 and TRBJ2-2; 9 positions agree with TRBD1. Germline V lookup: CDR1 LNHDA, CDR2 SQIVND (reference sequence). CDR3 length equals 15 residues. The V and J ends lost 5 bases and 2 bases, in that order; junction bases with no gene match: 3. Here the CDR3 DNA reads TGTGCCAGTAGTTGGACAGGGGACAACACCGGGGAGCTGTTTTTT. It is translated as CASSWTGDNTGELFF.

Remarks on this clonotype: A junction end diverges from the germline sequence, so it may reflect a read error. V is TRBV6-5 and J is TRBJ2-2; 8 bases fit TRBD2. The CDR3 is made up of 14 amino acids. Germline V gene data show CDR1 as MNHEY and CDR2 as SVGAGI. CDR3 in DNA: TGTGCCAGCAGTTACCTAGCGGGTCTCGGGGAGTTGTTTTTT. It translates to CASSYLAGLGELFF.

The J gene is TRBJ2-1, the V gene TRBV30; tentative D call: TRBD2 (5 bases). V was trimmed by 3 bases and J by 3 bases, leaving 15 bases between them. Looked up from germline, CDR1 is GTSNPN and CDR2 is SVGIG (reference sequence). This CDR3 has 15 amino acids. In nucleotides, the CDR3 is TGTGCCTGGAGCCCGGATAGGGAGATCTACAATGAGCAGTTCTTC. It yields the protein CAWSPDREIYNEQFF.